A selection of T cell receptor beta chains follows, all from one sample in a study of response to subunit inactivated influenza vaccine. TCRdb reprocessed the RT-PCR reads via MiXCR and lists one record per CDR3 protein. This table holds almost 250,000 distinct CDR3 sequences, about 12% found once. The material sequenced was non-naive T cells sorted from PBMCs, taken 14 to 15 days before vaccination. These receptors all come from a man aged 45 to 65 who received an inactivated influenza vaccine. The CDR3 runs from the conserved cysteine through the conserved F or W. A D gene is named only where the DNA matches it firmly. Where a row states a size, it is once, few, many or the class of an expanded clone; other rows omit it.

length,V,D,size,J,DNA,CDR3
13,TRBV20-1,NA,few,TRBJ1-4,TGCAGTGCTAACGGACAGTTTAATGAAAAACTGTTTTTT,CSANGQFNEKLFF
15,TRBV7-2,NA,many,TRBJ1-6,TGTGCCAGCAGCTTAATGTCCAGGGGCAATTCACCCCTCCACTTT,CASSLMSRGNSPLHF
14,TRBV5-1,NA,once,TRBJ1-3,TGCGCCAGCAGCCCCATTGGATCTGGAATCACCATATATTTT,CASSPIGSGITIYF
13,TRBV10-1,NA,NA,TRBJ1-2,TGCGCCAGCAGCGTGGGACAAGCCTATGGCTACACCTTC,CASSVGQAYGYTF
16,TRBV7-7,TRBD1,few,TRBJ1-5,TGTGCCAGCAGCTTAGGGGACAGGGGTCGCAATCAGCCCCAGCATTTT,CASSLGDRGRNQPQHF
13,TRBV20-1,NA,few,TRBJ2-3,TGCAGTCCCAAGCGGAGAAGCACAGATACGCAGTATTTT,CSPKRRSTDTQYF
12,TRBV28,NA,NA,TRBJ2-7,TGTGCCAGTCAGGGGTCCTCCTACGAGCAGTACTTC,CASQGSSYEQYF
14,TRBV20-1,NA,NA,TRBJ1-2,TGCAGTGCAATTGCAAGGTGGTCTCGCTATGGCTACACCTTC,CSAIARWSRYGYTF
13,TRBV4-2,NA,NA,TRBJ2-5,TGTGCCAGCAGCCCGGAGACAGAAGAGACCCAGTACTTC,CASSPETEETQYF
17,TRBV20-1,NA,few,TRBJ2-1,TGCAGTGCTAGAGAAGCACTCAGCGGGTTAGGAAGCAATGAGCAGTTCTTC,CSAREALSGLGSNEQFF
11,TRBV6-6,NA,few,TRBJ2-1,TGTGCCAGCAGTCCACAGGTGGAGCAGTTCTTC,CASSPQVEQFF
14,TRBV21-1,NA,NA,TRBJ2-5,TGTGCCAGCAGCAAAAGGAGGAGGGGAGAGACCCAGTACTTC,CASSKRRRGETQYF
14,TRBV14,NA,NA,TRBJ2-7,TGTGCCAGCAGCCCAGGGTCCAGCTCCTACGAGCAGTACTTC,CASSPGSSSYEQYF
14,TRBV7-9,NA,NA,TRBJ1-5,TGTGCCAGCAGCTTAGGACTTCCCAATCAGCCCCAGCATTTT,CASSLGLPNQPQHF
14,TRBV3-1,NA,few,TRBJ2-3,TGTGCCAGCAGCCATGGGTCGGGCACAGATACGCAGTATTTT,CASSHGSGTDTQYF
15,TRBV7-9,TRBD1,NA,TRBJ2-5,TGTGCCAGCAGCAAGGACAGGGCGAAGCAAGAGACCCAGTACTTC,CASSKDRAKQETQYF
13,TRBV11-3,NA,many,TRBJ2-1,TGTGCCAGCAGCTTTAGACGAGGGAATGAGCAGTTCTTC,CASSFRRGNEQFF
14,TRBV7-9,NA,many,TRBJ2-2,TGTGCCAGCAGGCCCCGGGGGCTATCCGGGGAGCTGTTTTTT,CASRPRGLSGELFF
14,TRBV24-1,NA,NA,TRBJ1-1,TGTGCCACCAGTGATTCTGACTTGAACACTGAAGCTTTCTTT,CATSDSDLNTEAFF
14,TRBV7-9,TRBD2,NA,TRBJ2-7,TGTGCCAGCAGCGTTAGCGGGAGGAGCTACGAGCAGTACTTC,CASSVSGRSYEQYF
11,TRBV9,NA,NA,TRBJ2-1,TGTGCCAGCAGCCGAGAGGGTGAGCAGTTCTTC,CASSREGEQFF
14,TRBV3-1,NA,many,TRBJ1-5,TGTGCCAGCAGCCAACGGTCGGGCAATCAGCCCCAGCATTTT,CASSQRSGNQPQHF
16,TRBV7-6,TRBD2,NA,TRBJ2-5,TGTGCCAGCAGCTTAGAAAGTTCTAGCGGACAAGAGACCCAGTACTTC,CASSLESSSGQETQYF
14,TRBV6-1,TRBD1,many,TRBJ1-4,TGTGCCAGCAGCCGACAGGGGTCTAATGAAAAACTGTTTTTT,CASSRQGSNEKLFF
13,TRBV19,TRBD2,many,TRBJ2-3,TGTGCCAGTCGTCTAGCGGCCACAGATACGCAGTATTTT,CASRLAATDTQYF
12,TRBV3-1,NA,few,TRBJ1-1,TGTGCCAGCAGCCAAGAAGGGACCCAAGCTTTCTTT,CASSQEGTQAFF
15,TRBV3-1,NA,few,TRBJ2-1,TGTGCCAGCGGCGCCGCGGGGGCCTCCTACAATGAGCAGTTCTTC,CASGAAGASYNEQFF
16,TRBV7-8,NA,few,TRBJ2-7,TGTGCCAGCAGCTTAGAAGGTTTAGGGATGTCCTACGAGCAGTACTTC,CASSLEGLGMSYEQYF
11,TRBV12-3/TRBV12-4,TRBD2,many,TRBJ2-3,TGTGCCAGCAGTCGAGCGGGGGGGCAGTATTTT,CASSRAGGQYF
15,TRBV29-1,NA,many,TRBJ1-1,TGCAGCGTTGAAGATTCGGAGGGGCGCAGAACTGAAGCTTTCTTT,CSVEDSEGRRTEAFF
16,TRBV12-3/TRBV12-4,NA,few,TRBJ2-1,TGTGCCAGCAGATCGAGCTTCGGGGGAAACTACAATGAGCAGTTCTTC,CASRSSFGGNYNEQFF
15,TRBV15,NA,many,TRBJ1-5,TGTGCCACCAGTCGTGGCAGGGAGTATACTCAGCCCCAGCATTTT,CATSRGREYTQPQHF
11,TRBV2,NA,NA,TRBJ2-1,TGTGCCAGCAGTGTGGGCAATGAGCAGTTCTTC,CASSVGNEQFF
13,TRBV5-5,NA,many,TRBJ1-2,TGTGCCAGCAGCTTGGAAGGTGACTATGGCTACACCTTC,CASSLEGDYGYTF
16,TRBV11-2,NA,few,TRBJ2-3,TGTGCCAGCAGCTTAGTACCGGGGGTGGGCACAGATACGCAGTATTTT,CASSLVPGVGTDTQYF